The next 14 T cell receptor beta chains were all read from a single sample in a study of low-dose radiotherapy and immunotherapy resistance in tumors. Time point defined: after trial treatment. Treatment in this sample: LDRT plus nivolumab, ipilimumab, low-dose cyclophosphamide and aspirin (RACIN trial). First-strand cDNA relied on TRAV- and TRBV-specific primers spanning alpha and beta chains. TCR amplification ran 20 PCR cycles using constant-region and V-primer adapter primers. TCRdb independently ran MiXCR on the reads; one entry per CDR3 protein. This table holds about 80,000 distinct CDR3 sequences, less than 20% found once. The sample here was PBMCs, taken after low-dose radiotherapy plus immunotherapy. Receptor source: a male donor with prostate cancer.

In the case of this clonotype: It differs at one base from a far larger clone, so likely a read error. The chain couples TRBV6-5 to TRBJ2-6; no clear D. The CDR3 is 14 residues long. The germline V gene encodes CDR1 MNHEY and CDR2 SVGAGI. CDR3 sequence reads: CASLADSGTNVLTF. The CDR3 DNA follows: TGTGCCAGCCTGGCGGATTCTGGGACCAACGTCCTGACTTTC.

This clonotype was seen many times. V is TRBV21-1 and J is TRBJ1-5; TRBD1 is the table's D call, not checked against the DNA. TRBV21-1 is listed as a pseudogene. The CDR3 is 16 residues long. The CDR3 here is CASSKKETGSNQPQHF. The CDR3 region has the DNA TGTGCCAGCAGCAAAAAGGAAACAGGTAGCAATCAGCCCCAGCATTTT.

This clonotype was recorded many times. The chain joins TRBV5-4 to TRBJ2-1; TRBD1 agrees at 10 bases. There are 16 residues in the CDR3. Germline V gives CDR1 SGHNT, CDR2 YYREEE (reference sequence). The V and J ends lost 3 bases and 5 bases, in that order; junction bases with no gene match: 8. The CDR3 loop is CASSWSDRGFNNEQFF. The CDR3 nucleotides are TGTGCCAGCAGCTGGTCGGACAGGGGGTTTAACAATGAGCAGTTCTTC.

This clonotype showed up many times. The genes are TRBV29-1 and TRBJ1-2, with 10 nucleotides matching TRBD1. Germline V lookup: CDR1 SQVTM, CDR2 ANQGSEA. The CDR3 contains 15 residues. V dropped 6 bases and J dropped 2; count of bases not matched to a gene: 9. Written as DNA, the CDR3 is TGCAGCGTAAGAAAGACAGGGGGCTCCAACTATGGCTACACCTTC. Translation gives CSVRKTGGSNYGYTF.

This clonotype has a count of ten or more. Here the CDR3 DNA reads TGTGCCAGCAGCTTAGAGAGTACCACCGGGGAGCTGTTTTTT. This translates into CASSLESTTGELFF. The chain couples TRBV11-2 to TRBJ2-2; D ambiguous. Trimming removed 0 bases from V and 4 bases from J, with 6 bases in between. The CDR3 loop spans 14 amino acids. CDR1 and CDR2 (germline): SGHAT, FQNNGV.

This clonotype showed up many times. This chain joins TRBV7-2 and TRBJ1-6, with TRBD1 as a possible D gene (5 bases). This CDR3 is built from 14 residues. Germline CDR1 and CDR2: SGHTA and FQGNSA. Trimming removed 5 bases from V and 9 bases from J, with 14 bases in between. Here the CDR3 DNA reads TGTGCCAGCAGCCCGACGAGGGGCGCTTCACCCCTCCACTTT. Protein: CASSPTRGASPLHF.

The V gene is TRBV5-1, the J gene TRBJ2-7; the match to TRBD1 covers 10 bases. V dropped 4 bases and J dropped 2; count of bases not matched to a gene: 3. The CDR3 runs to 14 residues. The V gene's germline CDR1 is SGHRS and CDR2 YFSETQ. The CDR3 protein is CASSRDRGPYEQYF. In nucleotides, the CDR3 is TGCGCCAGCAGCCGGGACAGGGGCCCCTACGAGCAGTACTTC.

This clonotype was counted only a few times. This chain uses TRBV27 with TRBJ1-1, with D tentatively TRBD1 (5 bases). V was shortened by 2 bases and J by 0 bases, with 16 bases between the two germline ends. CDR3 size: 17 residues. Germline V CDR1 and CDR2: MNHEY, SMNVEV (reference sequence). The CDR3 DNA reads as TGTGCCAGCAGTTTAGAGGGACGGCAAAACATGAACACTGAAGCTTTCTTT. This codes for CASSLEGRQNMNTEAFF.

This clonotype was counted ten times or more. The rearrangement uses TRBV2 and TRBJ1-1; D remains ambiguous. Germline V gene lookup returns CDR1 SNHLY and CDR2 FYNNEI. This CDR3 is 13 amino acids long. V was shortened by 10 bases and J by 5 bases, with 17 bases between the two germline ends. The CDR3 nucleotides read TGTGCCACCTTCTCTGGGCCGCGAACTGAAGCTTTCTTT. Translating gives CATFSGPRTEAFF.

The rearrangement links TRBV5-1 to TRBJ2-3, with 10 bases lining up with TRBD2. The CDR3 covers 14 residues. The V gene end was trimmed by 6 bases and the J gene end by 5 bases; junction bases not matched to a gene: 6. Germline CDR1 is SGHRS and CDR2 is YFSETQ. The CDR3 coding sequence is TGCGCCAGCACAAGCGGGAGGGCCCAAGATACGCAGTATTTT. Its translation: CASTSGRAQDTQYF.

Note on this clonotype: This sequence is one base from a far larger clone and is likely a read error. V gene TRBV5-4 combines with J gene TRBJ2-7; D is unresolved. Trimming took 4 bases from V and 7 from J, leaving 18 bases between them. The CDR3 runs 14 residues. Germline V CDR1 and CDR2: SGHNT, YYREEE (reference sequence). The CDR3 bases are TGTGCCAGCAGCCAAATTTTAGATTGGAATGAGCAGTACTTC. Amino acid sequence: CASSQILDWNEQYF.

This clonotype was counted many times. This chain uses TRBV3-1 with TRBJ1-2; 9 nucleotides align to TRBD1. Germline lookup yields CDR1 LGHDT and CDR2 YNNKEL (reference sequence). V dropped 4 bases and J dropped 7; count of bases not matched to a gene: 13. The CDR3 loop spans 16 amino acids. CDR3 DNA sequence: TGTGCCAGCAGCCCCTCCCCGGAGGGACAGGGTGGTGGCTACACCTTC. It specifies CASSPSPEGQGGGYTF.

About this clonotype: This is likely an artifact of a read error, given a far larger clone one base away. The genes are TRBV5-6 and TRBJ2-7; no reliable D call. Per germline, CDR1 SGHDT and CDR2 YYEEEE. This CDR3 has 12 residues. V was cut by 2 bases and J by 7 bases, with 10 bases left in between. This CDR3 reads CASSFGYNEQYF. Written as DNA, the CDR3 is TGTGCCAGCAGCTTTGGGTACAATGAGCAGTACTTC.

This clonotype was seen a handful of times. J is TRBJ2-3 and V is TRBV24-1, with D possibly TRBD2 on 7 matching bases. CDR1 and CDR2 (germline): KGHDR, SFDVKD. V shed 10 bases and J shed 3 bases, with 13 bases lying between them. The CDR3 has 13 amino acids. This CDR3 is CATTQGGTDTQYF. DNA of the CDR3: TGTGCCACAACACAGGGAGGGACAGATACGCAGTATTTT.